This entry describes one T cell receptor beta chain. Its cognate antigen is unknown. Between the trimmed V and J ends, which lost 6 bases and 5 bases, there was a span of 8 bases. CDR3 length equals 13 residues. Germline V lookup: CDR1 SGHTA, CDR2 FQGNSA. This specimen comes from a study of T cell responses to AZD1222 COVID-19 vaccine. Whole-study findings and limits: It was only six AZD1222 recipients who were seropositive at baseline. Every sample of the repertoires postdated the peak T cell response. The reported proportion of spike-specific TCRs targeting unmutated variant regions was nearly half.

Method: immunoSEQ multiplex PCR; TCRdb's copy keeps in-frame clones and lacks some. The data show 150,000 or so clones, around 94% seen once. Analysis merged second doses at about 4 or about 12 weeks. The TCR comes from an adult who received the AZD1222 COVID-19 vaccine. The material was peripheral blood, obtained 28 days after the second AZD1222 dose. This chain connects TRBV7-2 to TRBJ1-6; no firm D call. The CDR3 DNA sequence: TGTGCCAGCAGGTCGAAAAATAATTCACCCCTCCACTTT. Encoded protein: CASRSKNNSPLHF.